These T cell receptor beta chains were read from a single sample in a study of T cell responses to AZD1222 COVID-19 vaccine. The protocol was immunoSEQ multiplex PCR, while the TCRdb copy is restricted to in-frame clones and leaves out a portion. Here the sample spans roughly 180,000 clones, 91% being singletons. The sequences come from peripheral blood, collected on day 0 of AZD1222 vaccination. These receptors all come from an adult in good health. Each CDR3 is given with its conserved first and last residue. The D gene is left open where the match is weak. For some rows the clone size is stated as once, few or many, or as a class when expanded; others skip it.

-	TRBV28	TRBJ1-2	-	CASHPGGGGNYGYTF	TGTGCCAGCCATCCAGGAGGGGGGGGTAACTATGGCTACACCTTC
-	TRBV29-1	TRBJ1-1	-	CSINRERNTEAFF	TGCAGCATAAACAGGGAAAGGAACACTGAAGCTTTCTTT
-	TRBV4-3	TRBJ2-1	once	CASSQEVPGADNEQFF	TGCGCCAGCAGCCAAGAGGTTCCGGGGGCGGACAATGAGCAGTTCTTC
TRBD2	TRBV11-2	TRBJ2-1	-	CASSLGAGTRNNEQFF	TGTGCCAGCAGCTTAGGGGCCGGGACTAGAAACAATGAGCAGTTCTTC
-	TRBV3-1/TRBV3-2	TRBJ1-6	-	CASSPGVDNSPLHF	TGTGCCAGCAGTCCGGGGGTGGATAATTCACCCCTCCACTTT
-	TRBV30	TRBJ1-1	-	CAWKADSVTEAFF	TGTGCCTGGAAGGCCGATAGTGTAACTGAAGCTTTCTTT
-	TRBV6-5	TRBJ1-2	-	CASSLRTEWNGYTF	TGTGCCAGCAGTCTGCGGACGGAATGGAATGGCTACACCTTC
TRBD2	TRBV15	TRBJ2-4	-	CATSRLERGPHGDIQYF	TGTGCCACCAGCAGACTCGAGCGGGGACCCCATGGGGACATTCAGTACTTC
TRBD2	TRBV6-6	TRBJ2-7	-	CASSETSGSSYEQYF	TGTGCCAGCAGCGAGACTAGCGGCAGCTCCTACGAGCAGTACTTC
TRBD2	TRBV27	TRBJ2-7	-	CASSEYSGRDEQYF	TGTGCCAGCAGCGAATATAGCGGGAGGGACGAGCAGTACTTC
TRBD2	TRBV27	TRBJ2-7	-	CASSLSGGSPEQYF	TGTGCCAGCAGCCTTAGCGGGGGGAGCCCTGAGCAGTACTTC
-	TRBV21-1	TRBJ1-1	-	CASSSVFGCPFRTEAFF	TGTGCCAGCAGCTCGGTTTTCGGGTGCCCATTTAGAACTGAAGCTTTCTTT
-	TRBV2	TRBJ2-7	once	CASRGLNEQYF	TGTGCCAGCCGTGGTTTGAACGAGCAGTACTTC
-	TRBV6-4	TRBJ2-7	once	CASSADNYEQYF	TGTGCCAGCAGTGCCGACAACTACGAGCAGTACTTC
TRBD2	TRBV4-2	TRBJ2-1	-	CASSQLAGAFVEQFF	TGTGCCAGCAGCCAATTAGCGGGAGCGTTTGTTGAGCAGTTCTTC
-	TRBV6-6	TRBJ1-1	-	CASSYSTSREEAFF	TGTGCCAGCAGTTACTCGACGTCACGGGAGGAAGCTTTCTTT
-	TRBV19	TRBJ2-1	-	CASSIDETVEQFF	TGTGCCAGTAGTATAGATGAAACAGTCGAGCAGTTCTTC
TRBD1	TRBV5-4	TRBJ1-4	-	CASSLPGGKNEKLFF	TGTGCCAGCAGCCTTCCAGGGGGGAAGAATGAAAAACTGTTTTTT
-	TRBV20-1	TRBJ2-1	-	CSASSRGPGDEQFF	TGCAGTGCTAGTTCCCGGGGGCCTGGGGATGAGCAGTTCTTC
-	TRBV5-1	TRBJ1-1	-	CASSSMDRDTEAFF	TGCGCCAGCAGCTCAATGGACAGAGACACTGAAGCTTTCTTT
-	TRBV10-3	TRBJ1-3	-	CATQTDRTIYF	TGTGCCACTCAAACGGATCGCACCATATATTTT
-	TRBV5-4	TRBJ1-1	-	CASSLSGVGTEAFF	TGTGCCAGCAGCTTGTCAGGGGTCGGAACTGAAGCTTTCTTT
-	TRBV10-3	TRBJ1-2	-	CAISESQSYGYTF	TGTGCCATCAGTGAGTCGCAGTCTTATGGCTACACCTTC
TRBD2	TRBV9	TRBJ2-1	once	CASSSAGGLWNEQFF	TGTGCCAGCAGCTCCGCGGGGGGGCTTTGGAATGAGCAGTTCTTC
-	TRBV4-3	TRBJ2-5	-	CASSQRGETQYF	TGCGCCAGCAGCCAGAGGGGAGAGACCCAGTACTTC
TRBD1	TRBV19	TRBJ1-1	-	CASSTQGMNTEAFF	TGTGCCAGTAGTACACAGGGGATGAACACTGAAGCTTTCTTT
-	TRBV7-9	TRBJ2-5	-	CASSLGGLARVETQYF	TGTGCCAGCAGCTTGGGGGGGCTAGCGAGGGTTGAGACCCAGTACTTC